This paragraph reports one T cell receptor (beta chain). The sample comes from a study of blood T cells in healthy people across ages. Looking at the study overall: The capture of about one barcoded beta molecule per two T cells was achieved by template switching.

A J-beta primer mix and a sample-barcoded 5' primer were used in a second PCR of roughly 7 to 12 cycles. From the 5' RACE reads, TCRdb called clonotypes with MiXCR, one entry per CDR3 protein. The profile shows roughly 1,700,000 distinct CDR3 sequences, over 25% of them singletons. In each sample, at least 7 million PBMCs were isolated. Sample: blood. This receptor was identified in a woman in her twenties or thirties in good health.

The CDR3 loop reads CASSEVRTGNQPQHF. For the CDR3, the DNA is TGTGCCAGCAGTGAAGTTAGGACAGGGAATCAGCCCCAGCATTTT. The gene calls are TRBV2 and TRBJ1-5; TRBD1 agrees at 8 bases. The germline CDR1 and CDR2 sequences are SNHLY and FYNNEI. Trimming at V came to 1 base and at J to 4 bases, leaving 3 bases not matched to a gene. CDR3 length equals 15 residues.